The 21 T cell receptor beta chains below come from one sample, sequenced in a study of cytomegalovirus exposure and HLA in healthy donors. PCR employed 60 Vbeta and 13 Jbeta primers. Only in-frame clones appear in the TCRdb table, and some are missing; sequencing was by immunoSEQ multiplex PCR. The profile shows tens of thousands of clones, roughly two thirds of them singletons. Sequenced: PBMCs. The receptors here all came from a man between 40 and 49 years old in good health and CMV-seropositive.

The CDR3 loop reads CASIGQVASSGANVLTF. CDR3 in DNA: TGTGCCAGCATAGGACAGGTTGCGAGCTCTGGGGCCAACGTCCTGACTTTC. The chain uses TRBV7-9 and TRBJ2-6; 7 bases agree with TRBD1. Per germline, CDR1 SEHNR and CDR2 FQNEAQ (reference sequence). The CDR3 is made up of 17 amino acids. J gave up 0 bases and V 7 bases, and 9 bases lay outside the gene matches.

V gene TRBV5-4 combines with J gene TRBJ1-1, with 7 bases lining up with TRBD1. CDR3 length: 13 residues. V shed 8 bases, J shed 4 bases, and the junction held 8 bases outside the gene matches. Germline loops: CDR1 SGHNT, CDR2 YYREEE (reference sequence). The CDR3 DNA follows: TGTGCCAGTAGACAGGGATCGGGCACTGAAGCTTTCTTT. Protein product: CASRQGSGTEAFF.

In DNA form, the CDR3 reads TGTGCCAGCAGCCCCGCCTACCGGGAGACCCAGTACTTC. This codes for CASSPAYRETQYF. V gene TRBV7-3 combines with J gene TRBJ2-5; D not resolved. The CDR3 length is 13 residues. V lost 5 bases and J 5 bases, leaving 12 bases between the germline ends. CDR1 SGHTA and CDR2 FQGTGA come from the germline V gene.

The CDR3 nucleotides are TGTGCCAGCAGTGAATCCTGGACTAGCCCCTACAATGAGCAGTTCTTC. Its protein product is CASSESWTSPYNEQFF. The chain links TRBV25-1 to TRBJ2-1; 8 nucleotides match TRBD2. V gave up 1 base and J gave up 2 bases; unmatched junction bases: 4. This CDR3 has 16 amino acids. From germline, CDR1 is MGHDK and CDR2 SYGVNS. Filled out from reference TRBV25-1 and TRBJ2-1, the complete variable domain reads EADIYQTPRYLVIGTGKKITLECSQTMGHDKMYWYQQDPGMELHLIHYSYGVNSTEKGDLSSESTVSRIRTEHFPLTLESARPSHTSQYLCASSESWTSPYNEQFFGPGTRLTVL.

This clone was found a few times. The V call is TRBV5-1, the J call TRBJ2-7; D is ambiguous. CDR3 length: 13 residues. The V gene's germline CDR1 is SGHRS and CDR2 YFSETQ. V gave up 2 bases and J gave up 7 bases, with 13 bases separating them. The DNA for the CDR3 is TGCGCCAGCAGCTTTGATCGCTCGGGTGAGCAGTACTTC. It yields the protein CASSFDRSGEQYF. Combining the CDR3 with reference TRBV5-1 and TRBJ2-7 gives the whole variable domain KAGVTQTPRYLIKTRGQQVTLSCSPISGHRSVSWYQQTPGQGLQFLFEYFSETQRNKGNFPGRFSGRQFSNSRSEMNVSTLELGDSALYLCASSFDRSGEQYFGPGTRLTVT.

The chain employs TRBV27 and TRBJ2-1, with TRBD2 matching over 12 bases. The germline CDR1 and CDR2 sequences are MNHEY and SMNVEV (reference sequence). V trimming: 4 bases; J trimming: 4 bases; junction bases outside the gene matches: 8. There are 17 residues in the CDR3. The CDR3 region is CASSSGLAGTIYNEQFF. CDR3 in DNA: TGTGCCAGCAGTTCCGGACTAGCGGGAACTATATACAATGAGCAGTTCTTC.

The V call is TRBV7-2, the J call TRBJ1-4, with D possibly TRBD1 on 5 matching bases. Germline V CDR1 and CDR2: SGHTA, FQGNSA. The CDR3 runs 13 residues. Trimming removed 5 bases at V and 8 bases at J, with 12 bases between. The CDR3 nucleotides read TGTGCCAGCAGCAGCCTTGGGGGGGAAAAACTGTTTTTT. Encoded protein: CASSSLGGEKLFF.

J is TRBJ1-1 and V is TRBV28, with D maybe TRBD1 (5 bases). CDR3 size: 12 residues. CDR1 MDHEN and CDR2 SYDVKM come from the germline V gene. Trimming left V 8 bases short and J 3 bases short, with 10 bases between. The CDR3 nucleotides read TGTGCCAGCCTCAGGGCGCACACTGAAGCTTTCTTT. It yields the protein CASLRAHTEAFF.

This clone was recorded a few times. The V call is TRBV19, the J call TRBJ2-1; 9 bases line up with TRBD2. Germline CDR1 LNHDA, CDR2 SQIVND (reference sequence). V shed 7 bases, J shed 9 bases, and the junction held 10 bases outside the gene matches. CDR3 size: 14 residues. The CDR3, as DNA: TGTGCCAGTACCAAATTAGCGGGGGCCCTTGAGCAGTTCTTC. Protein product: CASTKLAGALEQFF.

V and J are TRBV11-2 and TRBJ2-1; TRBD2 matches 7 bases. This CDR3 contains 13 residues. Germline-derived CDR1 and CDR2 are SGHAT and FQNNGV. J was trimmed by 6 bases and V by 3 bases; bases with no gene match: 2. CDR3 amino acids: CASSFPGGNEQFF. For the CDR3, the DNA is TGTGCCAGCAGCTTCCCGGGGGGCAATGAGCAGTTCTTC.

This clone was observed a few times. V and J are TRBV11-2 and TRBJ1-4; tentative D call: TRBD1 (6 bases). Germline CDR1 is SGHAT and CDR2 is FQNNGV. V was pared by 2 bases and J by 7 bases, with 11 bases between. This CDR3 contains 14 residues. The CDR3 protein is CASSLTTGIEKLFF. The CDR3 nucleotides read TGTGCCAGCAGCTTAACAACAGGGATTGAAAAACTGTTTTTT. Filled out from reference TRBV11-2 and TRBJ1-4, the complete variable domain reads EAGVAQSPRYKIIEKRQSVAFWCNPISGHATLYWYQQILGQGPKLLIQFQNNGVVDDSQLPKDRFSAERLKGVDSTLKIQPAKLEDSAVYLCASSLTTGIEKLFFGSGTQLSVL.

The rearrangement joins TRBV5-1 to TRBJ2-7; 9 nucleotides line up with TRBD1. J gave up 6 bases and V 0 bases, and 19 bases lay outside the gene matches. Germline CDR1 and CDR2: SGHRS and YFSETQ. There are 19 residues in the CDR3. DNA for the CDR3: TGCGCCAGCAGCTTGGCGTATACCCGGGACAGGGAAGGGGGCCGCGAGCAGTACTTC. This codes for CASSLAYTRDREGGREQYF.

The gene calls are TRBV28 and TRBJ1-5; TRBD1 matches at 8 bases. Germline V gene lookup returns CDR1 MDHEN and CDR2 SYDVKM. The CDR3 covers 13 residues. Germline trimming cut 6 bases from V and 7 bases from J; bases unmatched to any gene: 5. The CDR3, as DNA: TGTGCCAGCAGAGACAGGGGCTGGCAGCCCCAGCATTTT. Its translation is CASRDRGWQPQHF.

CDR3 protein: CASRGAGGSTEAFF. As DNA, the CDR3 is TGTGCCAGCAGAGGGGCAGGGGGTAGCACTGAAGCTTTCTTT. The chain employs TRBV6-5 and TRBJ1-1; 7 positions match TRBD1. After removal of 6 bases from V and 4 bases from J, the junction contained 8 bases not matched to a gene. The CDR3 has 14 residues. Germline V gene data show CDR1 as MNHEY and CDR2 as SVGAGI.

The CDR3, as DNA: TGCGCCAGCAGCGAGGGGACAGACTCCTACGAGCAGTACTTC. This sequence encodes CASSEGTDSYEQYF. The gene calls are TRBV5-1 and TRBJ2-7; 7 bases agree with TRBD1. This CDR3 spans 14 amino acids. CDR1 is SGHRS, CDR2 YFSETQ, per germline. The V segment lost 4 bases and the J segment 0 bases; nucleotides outside the gene matches: 4.

This clone was seen a handful of times. The chain recombines TRBV6-6 with TRBJ1-1; D may be TRBD1 (5 bases). The CDR3 contains 13 residues. The V end lost 10 bases, the J end lost 4 bases, and 16 bases lay between the germline ends. Looked up from germline, CDR1 is MNHNY and CDR2 is SVGAGI (reference sequence). CDR3 in amino acids: CATLRSGITEAFF. The CDR3 DNA reads as TGTGCCACCTTAAGGTCAGGGATCACTGAAGCTTTCTTT.

The rearrangement links TRBV9 to TRBJ2-2, with 10 bases fitting TRBD1. V shed 4 bases and J 3 bases; nucleotides not matched to a gene: 6. Germline CDR1 SGDLS, CDR2 YYNGEE. The CDR3 contains 16 residues. CDR3 sequence reads: CASSHWGQGHTGELFF. CDR3 in DNA: TGTGCCAGCAGCCACTGGGGACAGGGGCACACCGGGGAGCTGTTTTTT. The whole variable domain, remainder taken from reference TRBV9 and TRBJ2-2, is DSGVTQTPKHLITATGQRVTLRCSPRSGDLSVYWYQQSLDQGLQFLIQYYNGEERAKGNILERFSAQQFPDLHSELNLSSLELGDSALYFCASSHWGQGHTGELFFGEGSRLTVL.

This chain connects TRBV19 to TRBJ1-1; D is perhaps TRBD1 (6 bases). CDR1 is LNHDA, CDR2 SQIVND, per germline (reference sequence). V lost 8 bases to trimming and J lost 0 bases, with 10 bases between them. The CDR3 length is 13 residues. Written as DNA, the CDR3 is TGTGCCAGTGGACAGCCCATGAACACTGAAGCTTTCTTT. Protein product: CASGQPMNTEAFF.

Here the CDR3 DNA reads TGCGCCAGCAGTCAAGCCGGGACAGGGGGCGTCACTGAAGCTTTCTTT. Its translation is CASSQAGTGGVTEAFF. The rearrangement links TRBV23-1 to TRBJ1-1; 12 bases map to TRBD1. TRBV23-1 is classed as an ORF, of uncertain function. There are 16 residues in the CDR3. With V trimmed by 2 bases and J by 4 bases, 5 bases remained unmatched.

The gene calls are TRBV30 and TRBJ2-7, with 10 bases that match TRBD1. This CDR3 contains 11 residues. V trimming: 6 bases; J trimming: 6 bases; junction bases outside the gene matches: 2. Germline V CDR1 and CDR2: GTSNPN, SVGIG (reference sequence). CDR3 bases: TGTGCCTGTGACAGGGGGCTCGAGCAGTACTTC. Its translation is CACDRGLEQYF.

The chain joins TRBV6-5 to TRBJ1-3; a possible D gene is TRBD1 (5 bases). The V gene lost 0 bases and the J gene lost 6 bases, with 12 bases spanning the gap. The CDR3 length is 15 residues. Germline V gives CDR1 MNHEY, CDR2 SVGAGI. In DNA, the CDR3 is TGTGCCAGCAGTTACTCAGGGGAGGGCTTAAACACCATATATTTT. The encoded protein is CASSYSGEGLNTIYF.